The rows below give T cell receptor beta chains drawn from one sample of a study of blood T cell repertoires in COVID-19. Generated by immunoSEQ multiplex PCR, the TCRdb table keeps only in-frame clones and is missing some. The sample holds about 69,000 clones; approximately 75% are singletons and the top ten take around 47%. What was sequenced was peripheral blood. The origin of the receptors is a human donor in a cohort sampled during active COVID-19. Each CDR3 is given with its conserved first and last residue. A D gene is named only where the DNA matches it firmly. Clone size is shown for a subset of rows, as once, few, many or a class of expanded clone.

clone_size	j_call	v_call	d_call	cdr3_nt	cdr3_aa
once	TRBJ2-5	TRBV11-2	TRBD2	TGTGCCAGCAGCTTGGGAGCGGGGGGAATAGAGACCCAGTACTTC	CASSLGAGGIETQYF
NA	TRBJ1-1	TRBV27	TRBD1	TGTGCCAGCAGTTTATCGGCGACAGGGCCCACTGAAGCTTTCTTT	CASSLSATGPTEAFF
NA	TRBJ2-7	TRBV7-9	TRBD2	TGTGCCAGCAGCTTACTAGCGGACTCCTACGAGCAGTACTTC	CASSLLADSYEQYF
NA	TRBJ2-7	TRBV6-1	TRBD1	TGTGCCAGCAGTGAGGGACAGAACCCCTACGAGCAGTACTTC	CASSEGQNPYEQYF
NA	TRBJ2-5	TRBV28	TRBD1	TGTGCCAGCACACGGACAGGGGGGTCCCGGGAGACCCAGTACTTC	CASTRTGGSRETQYF
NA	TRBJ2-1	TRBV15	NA	TGTGCCACCAGCGTTGCGAAGCGGGACAATGAGCAGTTCTTC	CATSVAKRDNEQFF
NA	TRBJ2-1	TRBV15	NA	TGTGCCACCAGCAGAGAAGGGAGAGGGTCCTACAATGAGCAGTTCTTC	CATSREGRGSYNEQFF
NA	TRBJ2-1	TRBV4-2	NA	TGTGCCAGCAGCCAAGGGGGGAGGAATGAGCAGTTCTTC	CASSQGGRNEQFF
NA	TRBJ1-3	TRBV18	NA	TGTGCCAGCTCACCGGGGGGGGCGGCTGGAAACACCATATATTTT	CASSPGGAAGNTIYF
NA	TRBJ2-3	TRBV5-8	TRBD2	TGTGCCAGCAGCCCGGGACTAGCGGATGGAGATACGCAGTATTTT	CASSPGLADGDTQYF
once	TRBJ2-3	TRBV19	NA	TGTGCCAGTAGCTACTTGGCCAGAGGCCCCACAGATACGCAGTATTTT	CASSYLARGPTDTQYF
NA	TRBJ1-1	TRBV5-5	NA	TGTGCCAGCAGCTCATTTGACAGGAGGTCTGAAGCTTTCTTT	CASSSFDRRSEAFF
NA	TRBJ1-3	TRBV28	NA	TGTGCCAGCAGCCGTTCTACTGGAAACACCATATATTTT	CASSRSTGNTIYF
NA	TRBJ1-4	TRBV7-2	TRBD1	TGTGCCAGCAGCTTAGTGGGGACAGGGGATGAAAAACTGTTTTTT	CASSLVGTGDEKLFF
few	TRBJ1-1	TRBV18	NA	TGTGCCAGCACAGAGATACTCTTGACTGAAGCTTTCTTT	CASTEILLTEAFF
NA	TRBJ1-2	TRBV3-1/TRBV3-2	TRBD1	TGTGCCAGCAGCCAAGACGACAGGGGAGGCGGCTACACCTTC	CASSQDDRGGGYTF
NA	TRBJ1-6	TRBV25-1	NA	TGTGCCAGCAGTCCCCCTATCAACAATTCACCCCTCCACTTT	CASSPPINNSPLHF
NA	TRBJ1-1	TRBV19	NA	TGTGCCAGTAGTTGGGCGGGACCGAACACTGAAGCTTTCTTT	CASSWAGPNTEAFF
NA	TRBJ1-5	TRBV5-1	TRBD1	TGCGCCAGCAGCTTGGATCTTTCTGGGACAGGGTGGGATCAGCCCCAGCATTTT	CASSLDLSGTGWDQPQHF
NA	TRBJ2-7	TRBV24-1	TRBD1	TGTGCCACCAGTGATTCGGGACAGGGGATTTACGAGCAGTACTTC	CATSDSGQGIYEQYF
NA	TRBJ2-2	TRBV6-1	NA	TGTGCCAGCAGTGAAGTCTCAGGGTCTCCCGGGGAGCTGTTTTTT	CASSEVSGSPGELFF
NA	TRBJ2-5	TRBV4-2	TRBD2	TGTGCCAGCAGTTTAGCGGGGGGGGAAGAGACCCAGTACTTC	CASSLAGGEETQYF
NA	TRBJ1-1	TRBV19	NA	TGTGCCAGTAGTATAGATGTCCAGGGGAACACTGAAGCTTTCTTT	CASSIDVQGNTEAFF
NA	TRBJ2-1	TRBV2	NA	TGTGCCAGCAGTGAAGTAGTTGGTGAGCAGTTCTTC	CASSEVVGEQFF
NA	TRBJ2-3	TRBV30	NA	TGTGCCTGGAGCTCTAGCTGGGGCACAGATACGCAGTATTTT	CAWSSSWGTDTQYF
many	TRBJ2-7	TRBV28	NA	TGTGCCAGCAGTTTGCGTAGCATTGACGAGCAGTACTTC	CASSLRSIDEQYF
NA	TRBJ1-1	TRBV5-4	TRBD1	TGTGCCAGCAGCCTAATGACAGGGTCGCCTGAAGCTTTCTTT	CASSLMTGSPEAFF
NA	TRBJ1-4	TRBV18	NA	TGTGCCAGCTCACCACTCCGGGCAGGGAATGAAAAACTGTTTTTT	CASSPLRAGNEKLFF
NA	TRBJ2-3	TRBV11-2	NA	TGTGCCAGCAGCTTAGTGTTCGAGGGCACAGATACGCAGTATTTT	CASSLVFEGTDTQYF
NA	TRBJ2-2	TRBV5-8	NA	TGTGCCAGCGGGAGAGCGTTGGGCGGGGAGCTGTTTTTT	CASGRALGGELFF
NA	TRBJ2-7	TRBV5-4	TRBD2	TGTGCCAGCAGCTTCCCGGGGAGGGGAGACCTCTACGAGCAGTACTTC	CASSFPGRGDLYEQYF
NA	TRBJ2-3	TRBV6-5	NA	TGTGCCAGCAGCCGGTCATCTCTGTATACGCAGTATTTT	CASSRSSLYTQYF
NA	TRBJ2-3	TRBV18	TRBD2	TGTGCCAGCTCACCACAGGGACTACCGAGCACAGATACGCAGTATTTT	CASSPQGLPSTDTQYF
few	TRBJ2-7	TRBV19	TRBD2	TGTGCCACCTCCCCTGCGGGGGGTAACGAGCAGTACTTC	CATSPAGGNEQYF
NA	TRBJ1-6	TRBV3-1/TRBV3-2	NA	TGTGCCAGGATACAGGGAGCCTGGGGATCGGGGCCTTATAATTCACCCCTCCACTTT	CARIQGAWGSGPYNSPLHF